This T cell receptor (beta chain) was sequenced for a study of human T cells and chemical hapten exposure. Study-wide context: Recorded diagnoses among the mostly female patients were alopecia areata, totalis or universalis. Study-wide findings and caveats: Controls formed significantly fewer large CDR3 similarity clusters than expanded TCRs did.

CDR1 is SGHRS, CDR2 YFSETQ, per germline. V was clipped by 0 bases and J by 0 bases; unmatched bases: 5. The CDR3 spans 16 residues. Time point in this sample: patch test 2, 6 weeks after DPC sensitization. The treatment denotes: therapeutic diphenylcyclopropenone sensitization with weekly scalp DPC. This clonotype was seen repeatedly, ten times or more. Its cognate antigen is unknown. Separate cDNA molecules received unique molecular identifiers, which the library attached to them. TCRdb analysed the RACE reads with MiXCR anew, one entry per CDR3 protein. The profile shows 360,000 or so distinct CDR3 sequences, under 6.5% of them singletons.

The clonotype comes from a woman aged 18-29 years with alopecia areata. Some clones in this sample may be carry-over from other donors' samples. Sequenced here: whole blood, sampled in connection with sensitization to the hapten diphenylcyclopropenone (DPC). This chain connects TRBV5-1 to TRBJ1-2; 7 nucleotides match TRBD1. CDR3 sequence reads: CASSLGDRGANYGYTF. CDR3 coding DNA: TGCGCCAGCAGCTTGGGGGACAGAGGAGCTAACTATGGCTACACCTTC.